This T cell receptor beta chain stems from a study of T cell repertoires in cytomegalovirus infection (dated by TCRdb to the late 2010s). For the wider study: Peptide stimulations targeted recently identified HLA-C-restricted CMV epitopes, whose presentation resists viral immunomodulation, together with well-studied HLA-B-restricted epitopes. Donor HLA type was relevant to the analysis, because carriage of CMV infection together with the matching HLA type was indicated by public TCR beta signatures. Study-level results and caveats: The ex vivo response was dominated by HLA-C-restricted CMV-specific TCR beta clonotypes, which also provided the single most frequent clonotype in two of eight donors. In both this cohort and an independent roughly 330-donor cohort, the cumulative frequency of public TCR beta family members distinguished carriers of CMV infection plus the relevant HLA type.

Sequenced on an Illumina HiSeq 1500. The raw public data were reprocessed by TCRdb itself: fastp quality trimming at Q25, MiXCR clonotype calling, in-frame beta chains only. Each entry is one CDR3 protein sequence, shown with its most common DNA and genes. The sample profile shows approximately 990,000 distinct CDR3 sequences; approximately 32% of them were found once. The ten largest clones capture around an eighth of the sample. Per the publication, the treatment or condition label means: in vitro stimulation with specific CMV peptide epitopes to enrich CMV-specific T cells. Relative to germline, V is 3 bases shorter and J is 8 bases shorter, with 19 bases between their ends. CDR1 is given as MRHNA and CDR2 as SNTAGT, both from the germline V gene. From cysteine to phenylalanine, the CDR3 is 15 amino acids long. The kept DNA is CDR3 alone, 45 bases in frame from the first base. To note about this clonotype: The antigen it binds to is not known. No much larger clone exists at a distance of one base, and base qualities are not known.

The sequence joins TRBV6-4 to TRBJ1-2, with an unclear D gene assignment. The source is a human donor in good health (CMV status not recorded). Some clones in this sample may be carry-over from other donors' samples. The sample was cultured CD8+ T cells from PBMCs, taken from culture after CMV antigen stimulation. The CDR3: CASSEETVLYTGYTF. The bases read TGTGCCAGCAGTGAGGAAACTGTCCTATACACGGGCTACACCTTC.